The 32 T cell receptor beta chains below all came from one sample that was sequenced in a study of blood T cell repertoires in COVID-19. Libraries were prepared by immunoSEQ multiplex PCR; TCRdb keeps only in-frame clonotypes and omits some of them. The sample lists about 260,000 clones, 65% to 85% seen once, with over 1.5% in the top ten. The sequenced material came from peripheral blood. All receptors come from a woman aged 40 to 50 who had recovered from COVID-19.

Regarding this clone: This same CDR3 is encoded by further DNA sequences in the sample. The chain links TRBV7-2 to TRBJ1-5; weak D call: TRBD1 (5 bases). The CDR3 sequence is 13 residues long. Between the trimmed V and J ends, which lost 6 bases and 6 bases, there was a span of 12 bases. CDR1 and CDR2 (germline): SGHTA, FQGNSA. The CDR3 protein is CASSSQGTQPQHF. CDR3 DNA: TGTGCCAGCAGTTCCCAGGGTACTCAGCCCCAGCATTTT.

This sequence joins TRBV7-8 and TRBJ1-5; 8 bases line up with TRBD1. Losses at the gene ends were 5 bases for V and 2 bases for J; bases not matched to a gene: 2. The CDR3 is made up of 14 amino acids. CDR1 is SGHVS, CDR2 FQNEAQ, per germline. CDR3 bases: TGTGCCAGCAGCCAGGACAGGGGCAATCAGCCCCAGCATTTT. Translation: CASSQDRGNQPQHF.

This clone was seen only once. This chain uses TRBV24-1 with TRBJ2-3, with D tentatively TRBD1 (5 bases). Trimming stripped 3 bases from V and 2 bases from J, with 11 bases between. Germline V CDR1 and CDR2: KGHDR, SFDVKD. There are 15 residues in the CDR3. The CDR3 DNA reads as TGTGCCACCAGTGATCTTAAGGGGTACACAGATACGCAGTATTTT. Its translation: CATSDLKGYTDTQYF.

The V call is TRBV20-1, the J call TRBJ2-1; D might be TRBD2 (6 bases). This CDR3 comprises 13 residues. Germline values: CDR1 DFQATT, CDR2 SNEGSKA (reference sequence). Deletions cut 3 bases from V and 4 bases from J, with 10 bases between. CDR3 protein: CSASSGRYNEQFF. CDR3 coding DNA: TGCAGTGCTAGTTCCGGGAGATACAATGAGCAGTTCTTC.

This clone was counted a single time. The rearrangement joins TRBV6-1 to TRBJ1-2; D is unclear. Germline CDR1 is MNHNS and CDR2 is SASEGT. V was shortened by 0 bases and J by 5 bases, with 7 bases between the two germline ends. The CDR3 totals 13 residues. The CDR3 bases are TGTGCCAGCAGTGAAGCTACGCAGTATGGCTACACCTTC. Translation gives CASSEATQYGYTF.

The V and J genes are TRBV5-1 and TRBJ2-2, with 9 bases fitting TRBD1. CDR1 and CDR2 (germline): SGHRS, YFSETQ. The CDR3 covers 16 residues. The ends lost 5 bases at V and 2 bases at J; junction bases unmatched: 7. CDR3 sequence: CASRAGQGLNTGELFF. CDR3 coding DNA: TGCGCCAGCAGAGCCGGACAGGGGCTTAACACCGGGGAGCTGTTTTTT.

The CDR3 sequence is CATSPSRLGANTEAFF. In DNA, the CDR3 is TGTGCCACCAGCCCCTCAAGGCTGGGGGCGAACACTGAAGCTTTCTTT. The chain employs TRBV15 and TRBJ1-1, with a tentative D call TRBD1 (6 bases). The ends were cut back, 5 bases at V and 1 base at J, with 17 bases in the middle. The CDR3 length is 16 residues. Germline lookup yields CDR1 LNHNV and CDR2 YYDKDF (reference sequence).

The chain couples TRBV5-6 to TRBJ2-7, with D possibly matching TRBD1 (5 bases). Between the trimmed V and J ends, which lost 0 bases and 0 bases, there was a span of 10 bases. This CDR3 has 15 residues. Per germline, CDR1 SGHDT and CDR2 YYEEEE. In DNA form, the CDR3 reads TGTGCCAGCAGCTTGGGACAGAAGTTCTCCTACGAGCAGTACTTC. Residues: CASSLGQKFSYEQYF.

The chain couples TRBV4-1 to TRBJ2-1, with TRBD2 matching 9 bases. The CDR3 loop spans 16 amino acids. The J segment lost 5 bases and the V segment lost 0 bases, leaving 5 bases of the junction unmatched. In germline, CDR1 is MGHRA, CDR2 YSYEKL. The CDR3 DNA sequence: TGCGCCAGCAGCCAAGACCCGGCTAGCGGGGACAATGAGCAGTTCTTC. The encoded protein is CASSQDPASGDNEQFF.

The CDR3 bases are TGTGCCAGTAGTATAGCCGACGGGGGGGCCTCCTACAATGAGCAGTTCTTC. The encoded protein is CASSIADGGASYNEQFF. The chain is built from TRBV19 and TRBJ2-1; 8 nucleotides align to TRBD2. CDR1 and CDR2 (germline): LNHDA, SQIVND (reference sequence). The CDR3 is 17 residues long. V was clipped by 1 base and J by 0 bases; unmatched bases: 5.

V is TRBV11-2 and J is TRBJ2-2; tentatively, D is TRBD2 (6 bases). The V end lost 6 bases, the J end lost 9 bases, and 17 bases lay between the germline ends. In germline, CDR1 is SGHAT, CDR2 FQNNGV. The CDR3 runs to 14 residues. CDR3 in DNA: TGTGCCAGCAGTAGGATAGCGGCCCTCAGGGAGCTGTTTTTT. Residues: CASSRIAALRELFF.

CDR3 region: CASSLGQWLSGANVLTF. The CDR3 coding sequence is TGTGCCAGTAGCCTGGGACAGTGGCTTTCGGGGGCCAACGTCCTGACTTTC. This chain uses TRBV19 with TRBJ2-6; TRBD1 matches at 7 bases. Germline CDR1 is LNHDA and CDR2 is SQIVND (reference sequence). The CDR3 is made up of 17 amino acids. J gave up 4 bases and V 6 bases, and 12 bases lay outside the gene matches.

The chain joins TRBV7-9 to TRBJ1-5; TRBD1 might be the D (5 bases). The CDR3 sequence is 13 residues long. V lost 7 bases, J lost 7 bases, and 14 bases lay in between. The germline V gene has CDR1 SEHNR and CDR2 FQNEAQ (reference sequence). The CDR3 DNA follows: TGTGCCAGCAACGCACAGGTTGGCCAGCCCCAGCATTTT. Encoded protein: CASNAQVGQPQHF.

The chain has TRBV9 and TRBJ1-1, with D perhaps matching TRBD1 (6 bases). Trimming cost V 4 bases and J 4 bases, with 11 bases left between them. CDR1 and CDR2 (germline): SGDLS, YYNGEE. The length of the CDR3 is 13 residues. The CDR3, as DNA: TGTGCCAGCAGCAACAGGGAAGTCACTGAAGCTTTCTTT. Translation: CASSNREVTEAFF.

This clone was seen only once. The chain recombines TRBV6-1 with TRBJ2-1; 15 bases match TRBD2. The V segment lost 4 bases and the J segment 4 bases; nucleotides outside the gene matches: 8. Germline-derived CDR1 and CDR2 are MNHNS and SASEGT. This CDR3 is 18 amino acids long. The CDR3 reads CASSAGGTSGGLYNEQFF. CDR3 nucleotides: TGTGCCAGCAGTGCTGGGGGGACTAGCGGGGGGCTGTACAATGAGCAGTTCTTC.

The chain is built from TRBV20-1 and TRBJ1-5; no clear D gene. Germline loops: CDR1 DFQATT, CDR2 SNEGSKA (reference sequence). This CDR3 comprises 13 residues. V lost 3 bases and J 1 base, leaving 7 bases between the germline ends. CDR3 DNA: TGCAGTGCTAGTCGCGGAAGCAATCAGCCCCAGCATTTT. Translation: CSASRGSNQPQHF.

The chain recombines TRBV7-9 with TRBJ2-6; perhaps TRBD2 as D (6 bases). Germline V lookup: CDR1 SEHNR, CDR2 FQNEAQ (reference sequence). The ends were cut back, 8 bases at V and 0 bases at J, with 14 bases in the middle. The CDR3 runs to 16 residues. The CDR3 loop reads CASEGRPYSGANVLTF. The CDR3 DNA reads TGTGCCAGCGAAGGGAGGCCCTACTCTGGGGCCAACGTCCTGACTTTC.

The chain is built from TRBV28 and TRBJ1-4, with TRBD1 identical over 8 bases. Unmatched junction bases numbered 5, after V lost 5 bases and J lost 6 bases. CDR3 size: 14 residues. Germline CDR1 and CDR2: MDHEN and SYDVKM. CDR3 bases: TGTGCCAGCAGTCCGGACAGGGCGGATGAAAAACTGTTTTTT. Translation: CASSPDRADEKLFF.

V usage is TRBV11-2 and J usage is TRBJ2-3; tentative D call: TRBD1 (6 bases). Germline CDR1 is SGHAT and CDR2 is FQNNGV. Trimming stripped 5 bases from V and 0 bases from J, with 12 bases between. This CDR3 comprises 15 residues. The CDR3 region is CASSRTTGSTDTQYF. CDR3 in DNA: TGTGCCAGCAGCCGAACGACAGGCAGCACAGATACGCAGTATTTT.

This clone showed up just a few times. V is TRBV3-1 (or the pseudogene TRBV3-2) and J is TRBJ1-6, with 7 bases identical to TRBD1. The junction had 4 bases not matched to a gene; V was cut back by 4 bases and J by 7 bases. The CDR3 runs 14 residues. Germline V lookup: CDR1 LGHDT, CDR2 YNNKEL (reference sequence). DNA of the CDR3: TGTGCCAGCAGCCTGGGACAGAAAAATTCACCCCTCCACTTT. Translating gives CASSLGQKNSPLHF.

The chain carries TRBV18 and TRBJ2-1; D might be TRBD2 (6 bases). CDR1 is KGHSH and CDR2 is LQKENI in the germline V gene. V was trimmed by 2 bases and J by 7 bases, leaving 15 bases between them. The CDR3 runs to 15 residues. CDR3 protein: CASSPGGQGRNEQFF. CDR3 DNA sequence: TGTGCCAGCTCACCAGGTGGGCAAGGGAGGAATGAGCAGTTCTTC.

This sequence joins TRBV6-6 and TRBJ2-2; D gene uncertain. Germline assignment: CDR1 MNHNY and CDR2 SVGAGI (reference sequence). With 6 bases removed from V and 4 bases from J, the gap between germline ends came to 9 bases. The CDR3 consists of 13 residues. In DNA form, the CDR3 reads TGTGCCAGCAGGGAGACCGTCACCGGGGAGCTGTTTTTT. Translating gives CASRETVTGELFF.

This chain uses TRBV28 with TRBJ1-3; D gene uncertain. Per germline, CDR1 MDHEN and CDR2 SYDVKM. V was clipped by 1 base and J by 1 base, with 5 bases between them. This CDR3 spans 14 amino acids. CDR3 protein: CASSLSPSGNTIYF. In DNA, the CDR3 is TGTGCCAGCAGTTTATCCCCTTCTGGAAACACCATATATTTT.

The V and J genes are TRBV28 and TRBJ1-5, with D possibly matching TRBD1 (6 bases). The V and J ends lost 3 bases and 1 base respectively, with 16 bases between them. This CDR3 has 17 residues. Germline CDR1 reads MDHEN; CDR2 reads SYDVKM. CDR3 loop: CASSFRAGAWSNQPQHF. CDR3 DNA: TGTGCCAGCAGTTTTAGGGCAGGGGCATGGAGCAATCAGCCCCAGCATTTT.

The chain's CDR3 is CASSRTSGGMHEQFF. For the CDR3, the DNA is TGTGCCAGTAGTCGGACTAGCGGGGGTATGCATGAGCAGTTCTTC. The V gene is TRBV19, the J gene TRBJ2-1; 13 bases align to TRBD2. CDR3 size: 15 residues. Germline CDR1 is LNHDA and CDR2 is SQIVND (reference sequence). The J segment lost 8 bases and the V segment lost 5 bases, leaving 6 bases of the junction unmatched.

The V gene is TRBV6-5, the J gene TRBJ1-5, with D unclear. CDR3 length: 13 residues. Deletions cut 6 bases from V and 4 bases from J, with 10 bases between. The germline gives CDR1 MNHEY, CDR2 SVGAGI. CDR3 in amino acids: CASSGIRNQPQHF. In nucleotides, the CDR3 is TGTGCCAGCAGCGGGATTAGGAATCAGCCCCAGCATTTT.

The CDR3 sequence is CAISESGGREETQYF. In DNA, the CDR3 is TGTGCCATCAGTGAGTCCGGGGGGCGCGAAGAGACCCAGTACTTC. The V gene is TRBV10-3, the J gene TRBJ2-5; D perhaps matches TRBD2 (7 bases). V was cut by 0 bases and J by 3 bases, with 11 bases left in between. The germline CDR1 and CDR2 sequences are ENHRY and SYGVKD. CDR3 size: 15 residues.

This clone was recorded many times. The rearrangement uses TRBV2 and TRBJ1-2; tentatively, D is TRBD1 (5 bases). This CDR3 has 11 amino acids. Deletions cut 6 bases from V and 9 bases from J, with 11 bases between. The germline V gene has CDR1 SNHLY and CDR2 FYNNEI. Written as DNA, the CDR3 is TGTGCCAGCAGGCGGGACTTTCGCTACACCTTC. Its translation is CASRRDFRYTF.

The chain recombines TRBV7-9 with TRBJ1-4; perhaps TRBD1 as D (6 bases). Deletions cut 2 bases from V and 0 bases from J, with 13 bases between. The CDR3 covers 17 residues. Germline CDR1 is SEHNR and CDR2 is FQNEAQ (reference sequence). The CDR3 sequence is CASSLFRGGATNEKLFF. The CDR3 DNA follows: TGTGCCAGCAGCTTATTCAGGGGTGGTGCAACTAATGAAAAACTGTTTTTT.

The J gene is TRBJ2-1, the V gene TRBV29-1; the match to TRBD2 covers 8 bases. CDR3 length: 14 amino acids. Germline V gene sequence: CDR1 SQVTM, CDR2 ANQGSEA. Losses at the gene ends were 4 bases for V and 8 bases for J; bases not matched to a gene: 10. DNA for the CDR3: TGCAGCGTTGTGGGGACTAGGAGAACTTATGAGCAGTTCTTC. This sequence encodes CSVVGTRRTYEQFF.

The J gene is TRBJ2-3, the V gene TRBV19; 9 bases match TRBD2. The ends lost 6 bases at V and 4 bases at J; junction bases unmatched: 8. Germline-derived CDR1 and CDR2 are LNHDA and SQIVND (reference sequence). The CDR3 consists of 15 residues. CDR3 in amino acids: CASRGTSSGADTQYF. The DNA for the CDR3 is TGTGCCAGTAGAGGGACTAGCTCCGGGGCAGATACGCAGTATTTT. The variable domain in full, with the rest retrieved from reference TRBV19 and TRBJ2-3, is DGGITQSPKYLFRKEGQNVTLSCEQNLNHDAMYWYRQDPGQGLRLIYYSQIVNDFQKGDIAEGYSVSREKKESFPLTVTSAQKNPTAFYLCASRGTSSGADTQYFGPGTRLTVL.

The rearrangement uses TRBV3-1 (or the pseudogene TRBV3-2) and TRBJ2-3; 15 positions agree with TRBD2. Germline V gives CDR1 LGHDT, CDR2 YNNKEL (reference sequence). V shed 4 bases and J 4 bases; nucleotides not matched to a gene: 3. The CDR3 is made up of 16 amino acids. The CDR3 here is CASSPWTSGGADTQYF. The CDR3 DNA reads TGTGCCAGCAGCCCCTGGACTAGCGGGGGGGCAGATACGCAGTATTTT.